The rows below give T cell receptor beta chains drawn from one sample of a study of shared T cell receptors in the human thymus. Only in-frame clones appear in the TCRdb table, and some are missing; sequencing was by immunoSEQ multiplex PCR. The sample consists of hundreds of thousands of clones, about 80% of them appearing once. This sample also appeared in a second study, on human thymus T cells.

Specimen: thymocytes. The receptors shown here come from a boy in the first two years of life with a congenital heart defect. Each CDR3 is given with its conserved first and last residue. Each record gives: J gene, clone size, V gene, D gene, CDR3 DNA, CDR3 protein. A D gene is named only where the DNA matches it firmly. Clone size is stated in some rows and not others, as once, few, many or a class when expanded.

>TRBJ2-7|-|TRBV18|TRBD1
TGTGCCAGCTCAGCCGGGACAGGGTACTACGAGCAGTACTTC
CASSAGTGYYEQYF
>TRBJ1-5|-|TRBV27|TRBD1
TGTGCCAGCTCGGGACAGGGATCTAATCAGCCCCAGCATTTT
CASSGQGSNQPQHF
>TRBJ1-5|few|TRBV28|TRBD1
TGTGCCAGCAGTAAGCGAGACAGGGGGAGCAATCAGCCCCAGCATTTT
CASSKRDRGSNQPQHF
>TRBJ2-1|few|TRBV9|-
TGTGCCAGCAGCGTAGCCGGGGTTGAGAATGAGCAGTTCTTC
CASSVAGVENEQFF
>TRBJ1-2|-|TRBV9|-
TGTGCCAGCAGCCCCCCGCAGGGGCTCTACGGCTACACCTTC
CASSPPQGLYGYTF
>TRBJ1-1|-|TRBV4-3|TRBD1
TGCGCCAGCAGCCAAGATCTGACAGGGCCCACTGAAGCTTTCTTT
CASSQDLTGPTEAFF
>TRBJ2-7|-|TRBV11-3|TRBD1
TGTGCCAGCAGCTTACAAAGGGGACAGATCTACGAGCAGTACTTC
CASSLQRGQIYEQYF
>TRBJ2-7|once|TRBV9|TRBD2
TGTGCCAGCAGCCCAACGGGGAGGGGAGACTACGAGCAGTACTTC
CASSPTGRGDYEQYF
>TRBJ2-1|-|TRBV7-9|-
TGTGCCAGCAGCCCCACGCGCCCGAACAATGAGCAGTTCTTC
CASSPTRPNNEQFF
>TRBJ2-5|-|TRBV5-5|-
TGTGCCAGCAGCCCTCGGGGCCAAGACAGGCGGAGGCAAGAGACCCAGTACTTC
CASSPRGQDRRRQETQYF
>TRBJ2-5|once|TRBV20-1|-
TGCAGTGCCCCAAGCGGGGAGACCCAGTACTTC
CSAPSGETQYF